These T cell receptor beta chains were read from a single sample in a study of T cell responses to AZD1222 COVID-19 vaccine. Sequenced by immunoSEQ multiplex PCR; TCRdb stores in-frame clones only, minus some. This sample yields about 150,000 clones, of which around 85% are seen a single time; under 9.5% belongs to the top ten. The sequencing here drew on peripheral blood, taken on day 0 of AZD1222 vaccination. These receptors came from an adult in good health. The conserved cysteine and the conserved F or W are not part of the CDR3 here. Clone sizes are given selectively: once, few, many, or a class where the clone is expanded.

v_gene	abundance	j_gene	CDR3aa
TRBV9	NA	TRBJ2-7	ASSVDRGGYEQY
TRBV6-6	NA	TRBJ1-3	ASSYWGNGNTIY
TRBV19	NA	TRBJ1-2	ASSIGVKGFGYT
TRBV19	NA	TRBJ1-6	ASSITGGAESPLH
TRBV10-3	NA	TRBJ2-7	AISEPDRAYEQY
TRBV7-9	NA	TRBJ2-3	ASSPGLATDTQY
TRBV6-5	NA	TRBJ2-7	ASSKNRLGNEQY
TRBV5-1	NA	TRBJ2-5	ASSLAGTVWTETQY
TRBV21-1	NA	TRBJ1-4	ASSKQGVTNEKLF
TRBV19	NA	TRBJ2-1	ASSIDRGGPF
TRBV9	NA	TRBJ2-2	ASTGTGGTGELF
TRBV5-1	NA	TRBJ1-5	ASGGRQTSRPQH
TRBV3-1/TRBV3-2	NA	TRBJ2-7	ASTRGAGGFYEQY
TRBV6-5	few	TRBJ1-4	ASSFGTTNEKLF
TRBV5-4	NA	TRBJ2-5	ASSNLVGEETQY
TRBV4-1	NA	TRBJ1-2	ASSQHDGQSYGYT
TRBV11-2	NA	TRBJ2-3	ASSLGPVLGHTDTQY
TRBV2	NA	TRBJ1-1	ASRDRDEAF
TRBV4-1	NA	TRBJ1-1	ASSRDRQEAF
TRBV6-5	NA	TRBJ1-3	ASSYSVGSPGNTIY
TRBV29-1	NA	TRBJ2-3	SAYPGPSWY
TRBV24-1	NA	TRBJ2-3	ATRLGGTDTQY
TRBV5-4	NA	TRBJ2-6	ASRRDAVSSGANVLT
TRBV9	NA	TRBJ2-1	ASSVEISGSNEQF
TRBV27	NA	TRBJ2-7	ASSRRRDDPTY
TRBV10-3	NA	TRBJ2-5	AISDFGGGRQETQY
TRBV5-6	NA	TRBJ1-2	ASSLVGTYGYT
TRBV6-2/TRBV6-3	NA	TRBJ2-5	ASSYPTLGGVGETQY
TRBV27	NA	TRBJ1-6	ASSSNGSPLH
TRBV10-3	NA	TRBJ1-5	AISESGGGRSNQPQH
TRBV3-1/TRBV3-2	NA	TRBJ2-5	ASSQTGGPQETQY
TRBV5-1	NA	TRBJ2-1	ASSLTGPYNEQF
TRBV19	NA	TRBJ1-5	ASSIGPTGTGDQPQH
TRBV29-1	NA	TRBJ1-2	SVETSLYGYT
TRBV11-2	NA	TRBJ1-4	ASSLVREKLF
TRBV30	NA	TRBJ1-1	AWSTSLGNTEAF
TRBV6-1	NA	TRBJ1-2	ASSALGGAFNYGYT
TRBV15	NA	TRBJ1-5	ATGVGTNQPQH
TRBV27	NA	TRBJ2-1	ARGSRPTGYNEQF
TRBV6-2/TRBV6-3	NA	TRBJ2-1	ASSYGTGSYNEQF
TRBV13	NA	TRBJ1-2	ASSLSSRPPGHGYT
TRBV4-1	NA	TRBJ2-5	ASSQGRSQETQY
TRBV9	NA	TRBJ2-5	ASSVGRAGGGETQY
TRBV2	NA	TRBJ2-7	ASTTGTAYEQY
TRBV19	NA	TRBJ1-1	ASRPDRGRTEAF
TRBV7-6	once	TRBJ1-2	ASSNLGGGYT